This T cell receptor beta chain appears in the sequencing data of a study of blood T cell repertoires in COVID-19 (TCRdb year 2020). For the study in its entirety: Samples from collaborators originated in the United States, Italy and Spain and spanned both the acute and convalescent phases of COVID-19. Samples came from the ongoing ImmuneRACE study (first 160 participants) plus 1,254 subjects from 6 global collaborators. A freely available public database, intended as a resource for researchers studying the immune response to SARS-CoV-2, is where the repertoires were released. HLA class I and class II types, where available, came from metadata supplied by the sample provider rather than from assay-based typing. The prospective study material was composed of cDNA or gDNA derived from T cells, B-cell-depleted T cells, or PBMCs. The dataset comprised deeply sampled blood TCRbeta repertoires from subjects exposed to, actively infected with, or recovered from COVID-19. A de-identified subject ID, COVID-19 status, age in years and sex were almost always included in the sample metadata.

About this clone: The antigen it recognizes is unknown. Base qualities are missing; no much larger clone stands one base away.

The immunoSEQ Assay, a bias-controlled multiplex PCR, was used to amplify TCRbeta CDR3 regions from genomic DNA. The study's processing was this. Within the assay, amplification of reference gene primers was used to estimate how many nucleated cells each sample contained. To quantify the absolute abundance of each unique TCRbeta CDR3 rearrangement, sequence reads were collapsed and filtered. For each sample, productive Simpson clonality was calculated as the square root of Simpson's diversity index across productive rearrangements. This is the immuneACCESS table as TCRdb keeps it, with only in-frame sequences that have V and J called. A part of the clones is gone; compared with another copy, unresolved V genes explain less than half, and the rest is unexplained. V and J calls and clone size are those listed in that table; D and trimming were worked out from the DNA. The sample table holds 110,000 or so clones, of which 75% to 90% were seen once. The ten top clones hold 5.5% to 8% of the sample.

Each collaborating institution followed its own protocols to collect whole blood in K2EDTA tubes. For TCRbeta analysis, collaborators shipped samples in one of three forms: frozen whole blood, isolated PBMCs, or DNA extracted from either of those sample types. Cut back by 3 bases and 0 bases, the V and J ends lie 12 bases apart. The CDR3 contains 16 residues, cysteine and phenylalanine counted. The sequence is cut down to CDR3 DNA, 48 bases in frame from base 1. CDR1 and CDR2, looked up from the germline V gene, are KGHSH and LQKENI. What the research found in general, with its limitations: Clinical and demographic metadata were provided uncurated, with the amount varying by source and participant.

The sequence came from a woman between 50 and 59 years old with acute or convalescent COVID-19. The sample comprised peripheral blood. The receptor chain draws on TRBV18 and TRBJ1-3; a tentative D match to TRBD1 spans 5 bases. The bases are TGTGCCAGCTCACCCCGACAGCTCTCCTCTGGAAACACCATATATTTT. Translation gives CASSPRQLSSGNTIYF.